The text below deals with one T cell receptor (beta chain). These data belong to a study of blood T cell repertoires in COVID-19. Study-level background: The United States, Italy and Spain supplied acute and convalescent COVID-19 samples. The cDNA or gDNA used as material had been derived from T cells, B-cell-depleted T cells, or PBMCs.

Using immunoSEQ multiplex PCR, the repertoire was profiled, and TCRdb retains in-frame clones only, with some absent. In the table there are 90,000 to 100,000 clones, approximately 88% of which are singletons. Seattle enrolled patients during active infection and tracked them longitudinally. Trimming took 7 bases from V and 2 from J; bases not matched to a gene: 12. CDR3 length: 16 residues. The germline CDR1 and CDR2 sequences are SGHKS and YYEKEE (reference sequence). The specimen was peripheral blood. The chain joins TRBV5-5 to TRBJ2-3; 8 positions agree with TRBD2. The sequence came from a man aged 55 to 69 with COVID-19, enrolled during active disease. The CDR3 nucleotides read TGTGCCAGCCTCGGGGGAGCGGGGGCCTTCACAGATACGCAGTATTTT. Its translation: CASLGGAGAFTDTQYF.